These T cell receptor beta chains were read from a single sample in a study of cytomegalovirus exposure and HLA in healthy donors. Clones were sequenced by immunoSEQ multiplex PCR, and TCRdb holds only the in-frame ones, with some missing. In the table there are around 100,000 clones, around 80% of which are singletons. Sequenced material: PBMCs. These receptors all stem from a woman aged 18-29 years in good health and CMV-seropositive. Both conserved end residues are part of each CDR3. Fields, in order: J gene, V gene, D gene, clone size, CDR3 DNA, CDR3 protein. D genes are given only for firm matches. Rows may omit the clone size; those that give it use once, few, many or a size class.

J: TRBJ2-2
V: TRBV28
D: NA
size: NA
DNA: TGTGCCAGCAGGGGTGGCGGAGATAACACCGGGGAGCTGTTTTTT
CDR3: CASRGGGDNTGELFF

J: TRBJ2-7
V: TRBV28
D: TRBD2
size: NA
DNA: TGTGCCAGCGGGCTCCGGGGGGACGAGCAGTACTTC
CDR3: CASGLRGDEQYF

J: TRBJ1-2
V: TRBV30
D: TRBD1
size: few
DNA: TGTGCCTGGAGTGTCCCGGGACAGTCAGCGTCCTACACCTTC
CDR3: CAWSVPGQSASYTF

J: TRBJ2-6
V: TRBV10-2
D: TRBD2
size: many
DNA: TGCGCCAGCAGTGGGGATCAGACTAGCGGGAGATGGGCTGGGGCCAACGTCCTGACTTTC
CDR3: CASSGDQTSGRWAGANVLTF

J: TRBJ1-5
V: TRBV6-1
D: NA
size: few
DNA: TGTGCCAGCTCGACAGCTATTAATAGCAATCAGCCCCAGCATTTT
CDR3: CASSTAINSNQPQHF

J: TRBJ2-2
V: TRBV28
D: TRBD1
size: NA
DNA: TGTGCCAGCAGGGTGACAGGGAAGGTCGGGGAGCTGTTTTTT
CDR3: CASRVTGKVGELFF

J: TRBJ1-1
V: TRBV5-6
D: TRBD1
size: few
DNA: TGTGCCAGCAGCCCCGGGACAGTGAACACTGAAGCTTTCTTT
CDR3: CASSPGTVNTEAFF

J: TRBJ2-3
V: TRBV18
D: TRBD1
size: NA
DNA: TGTGCCAGCTCACCACGTAGGGGGCAAACAGATACGCAGTATTTT
CDR3: CASSPRRGQTDTQYF

J: TRBJ2-1
V: TRBV5-4
D: TRBD2
size: NA
DNA: TGTGCCAGCAGCCTTAGCGGGAATGAGCAGTTCTTC
CDR3: CASSLSGNEQFF

J: TRBJ2-7
V: TRBV19
D: TRBD2
size: NA
DNA: TGTGCCAGTAGTTTCGGGACTAGCGGGAGTGTGGAATACGAGCAGTACTTC
CDR3: CASSFGTSGSVEYEQYF

J: TRBJ2-1
V: TRBV9
D: NA
size: many
DNA: TGTGCCAGCAGCACCCGGGTGGATGGGGGCGCTAAAAATGAGCAGTTCTTC
CDR3: CASSTRVDGGAKNEQFF

J: TRBJ2-1
V: TRBV27
D: NA
size: NA
DNA: TGTGCCAGCAGTTTAACTATGGGTGGCAATGAGCAGTTCTTC
CDR3: CASSLTMGGNEQFF

J: TRBJ2-3
V: TRBV29-1
D: TRBD2
size: NA
DNA: TGCAGCGCGGGGACTAGCGGGAGCTCAGATACGCAGTATTTT
CDR3: CSAGTSGSSDTQYF

J: TRBJ2-3
V: TRBV14
D: TRBD2
size: NA
DNA: TGTGCCAGCAGCCAAGACTGGCGGCTAGCGGTCAGCACAGATACGCAGTATTTT
CDR3: CASSQDWRLAVSTDTQYF

J: TRBJ2-1
V: TRBV30
D: TRBD2
size: NA
DNA: TGTGCCTGGAGTATGGGACTAGCGGGGAATGAGCAGTTCTTC
CDR3: CAWSMGLAGNEQFF

J: TRBJ2-3
V: TRBV2
D: TRBD2
size: NA
DNA: TGTGCCAGCAGTGGGCGGGAGCGGGGCACAGATACGCAGTATTTT
CDR3: CASSGRERGTDTQYF

J: TRBJ1-1
V: TRBV7-9
D: NA
size: NA
DNA: TGTGCCAGCTCACCTGGAGTCGTCGCAGCTTTCTTT
CDR3: CASSPGVVAAFF

J: TRBJ2-7
V: TRBV30
D: NA
size: few
DNA: TGTGCCTGGAGTGGCTTCCCTGACAGGACCTACGAGCAGTACTTC
CDR3: CAWSGFPDRTYEQYF

J: TRBJ1-2
V: TRBV5-6
D: TRBD1
size: NA
DNA: TGTGCCAGCAGCAGGCCGGGACAGGGGGCGAATGGCTACACCTTC
CDR3: CASSRPGQGANGYTF

J: TRBJ2-1
V: TRBV20-1
D: NA
size: NA
DNA: TGCAGTGCTAGAGATGGTCGAGAGTTCTTC
CDR3: CSARDGREFF

J: TRBJ1-2
V: TRBV5-1
D: NA
size: NA
DNA: TGCGCCAGCAGCACTGAGGAGGTTCATGGCTACACCTTC
CDR3: CASSTEEVHGYTF

J: TRBJ2-7
V: TRBV25-1
D: TRBD1
size: once
DNA: TGTGCCAGCCCTCCACCGGGACAGGGCTCCTACGAGCAGTACTTC
CDR3: CASPPPGQGSYEQYF